A selection of T cell receptor beta chains follows, all from one sample in a study of blood T cell repertoires in COVID-19. TCRdb's table, derived via immunoSEQ multiplex PCR, lists solely in-frame clones and lacks some. The sample contains 15,000 to 20,000 clones, roughly 93% of which appear only once. The sequenced sample was peripheral blood. The receptors were sampled from a human donor in a cohort sampled during active COVID-19. Both conserved end residues are part of each CDR3. A D gene is named only where the DNA matches it firmly. Some rows mark clone size as missing; the rest say once, few, many or name a class of expanded clone.

clone_size: NA; d_call: NA; v_call: TRBV6-6; j_call: TRBJ1-1; cdr3_aa: CASSNRPGNTEAFF; cdr3_nt: TGTGCCAGCAGTAATCGCCCGGGTAACACTGAAGCTTTCTTT
clone_size: NA; d_call: NA; v_call: TRBV7-2; j_call: TRBJ1-3; cdr3_aa: CASSFERVGGNTIYF; cdr3_nt: TGTGCCAGCAGCTTTGAGCGGGTAGGAGGAAACACCATATATTTT
clone_size: NA; d_call: NA; v_call: TRBV20-1; j_call: TRBJ2-5; cdr3_aa: CSARRQETQYF; cdr3_nt: TGCAGTGCTAGACGGCAAGAGACCCAGTACTTC
clone_size: NA; d_call: NA; v_call: TRBV7-9; j_call: TRBJ2-1; cdr3_aa: CASSLVVGSGYNEQFF; cdr3_nt: TGTGCCAGCAGCTTAGTGGTCGGGAGTGGGTACAATGAGCAGTTCTTC
clone_size: NA; d_call: TRBD2; v_call: TRBV19; j_call: TRBJ2-3; cdr3_aa: CASSIGGLGEDTQYF; cdr3_nt: TGTGCCAGTAGTATAGGGGGACTAGGGGAAGATACGCAGTATTTT
clone_size: few; d_call: TRBD1; v_call: TRBV5-1; j_call: TRBJ1-4; cdr3_aa: CASSRGQGPEKLFF; cdr3_nt: TGCGCCAGCAGCAGGGGACAGGGTCCTGAAAAACTGTTTTTT
clone_size: NA; d_call: TRBD1; v_call: TRBV6-1; j_call: TRBJ1-2; cdr3_aa: CASSEDRVYGYTF; cdr3_nt: TGTGCCAGCAGTGAGGACAGGGTCTATGGCTACACCTTC
clone_size: NA; d_call: TRBD1; v_call: TRBV5-1; j_call: TRBJ1-4; cdr3_aa: CASSLGRGSEKLFF; cdr3_nt: TGCGCCAGCAGCTTGGGCAGGGGGAGTGAAAAACTGTTTTTT
clone_size: few; d_call: NA; v_call: TRBV9; j_call: TRBJ1-6; cdr3_aa: CASSVAGAYNSPLHF; cdr3_nt: TGTGCCAGCAGCGTAGCAGGGGCTTATAATTCACCCCTCCACTTT
clone_size: NA; d_call: NA; v_call: TRBV30; j_call: TRBJ1-4; cdr3_aa: CAWSVPPQANEKLFF; cdr3_nt: TGTGCCTGGAGTGTACCCCCACAAGCTAATGAAAAACTGTTTTTT
clone_size: NA; d_call: NA; v_call: TRBV19; j_call: TRBJ1-4; cdr3_aa: CASSIVAAATNEKLFF; cdr3_nt: TGTGCCAGTAGTATAGTAGCCGCTGCAACTAATGAAAAACTGTTTTTT
clone_size: NA; d_call: TRBD2; v_call: TRBV6-5; j_call: TRBJ2-1; cdr3_aa: CASSTRQRDFGEQFF; cdr3_nt: TGTGCCAGCAGTACGAGACAGCGGGATTTCGGTGAGCAGTTCTTC
clone_size: NA; d_call: NA; v_call: TRBV9; j_call: TRBJ1-2; cdr3_aa: CASSPPWGDTNYGYTF; cdr3_nt: TGTGCCAGCAGCCCCCCCTGGGGCGATACTAACTATGGCTACACCTTC
clone_size: NA; d_call: TRBD2; v_call: TRBV6-6; j_call: TRBJ2-1; cdr3_aa: CASRPPGLAHEQFF; cdr3_nt: TGTGCCAGCAGGCCCCCGGGACTAGCACATGAGCAGTTCTTC
clone_size: NA; d_call: NA; v_call: TRBV7-9; j_call: TRBJ2-7; cdr3_aa: CASSLIGGVEQYF; cdr3_nt: TGTGCCAGCAGCTTAATCGGAGGGGTCGAGCAGTACTTC
clone_size: NA; d_call: NA; v_call: TRBV2; j_call: TRBJ2-1; cdr3_aa: CASSANGVGEQFF; cdr3_nt: TGTGCCAGCAGCGCGAACGGGGTGGGTGAGCAGTTCTTC
clone_size: once; d_call: NA; v_call: TRBV27; j_call: TRBJ1-4; cdr3_aa: CASSSGGGRGNEKLFF; cdr3_nt: TGTGCCAGCAGTTCGGGAGGTGGCAGGGGTAATGAAAAACTGTTTTTT
clone_size: NA; d_call: NA; v_call: TRBV5-4; j_call: TRBJ1-5; cdr3_aa: CASSFGSNQPQHF; cdr3_nt: TGTGCCAGCAGCTTCGGGAGCAATCAGCCCCAGCATTTT
clone_size: NA; d_call: NA; v_call: TRBV30; j_call: TRBJ1-2; cdr3_aa: CAWSVVGRGDYGYTF; cdr3_nt: TGTGCCTGGAGTGTAGTGGGCAGGGGTGATTATGGCTACACCTTC
clone_size: NA; d_call: TRBD1; v_call: TRBV6-2/TRBV6-3; j_call: TRBJ2-3; cdr3_aa: CASSYPGQGSTDTQYF; cdr3_nt: TGTGCCAGCAGTTACCCGGGACAGGGAAGCACAGATACGCAGTATTTT
clone_size: once; d_call: NA; v_call: TRBV30; j_call: TRBJ2-2; cdr3_aa: CAWGKNTGELFF; cdr3_nt: TGTGCCTGGGGCAAGAACACCGGGGAGCTGTTTTTT
clone_size: NA; d_call: NA; v_call: TRBV9; j_call: TRBJ2-1; cdr3_aa: CASSEQTGTRSSSYNEQFF; cdr3_nt: TGTGCCAGCAGCGAGCAAACCGGGACACGGTCTAGCTCCTACAATGAGCAGTTCTTC
clone_size: NA; d_call: TRBD1; v_call: TRBV6-6; j_call: TRBJ1-2; cdr3_aa: CASRGTAINYGYTF; cdr3_nt: TGTGCCAGCAGGGGGACAGCCATTAACTATGGCTACACCTTC
clone_size: NA; d_call: TRBD2; v_call: TRBV6-1; j_call: TRBJ2-5; cdr3_aa: CASSEVLAGGGETQYF; cdr3_nt: TGTGCCAGCAGTGAAGTTCTAGCGGGGGGAGGAGAGACCCAGTACTTC
clone_size: few; d_call: TRBD1; v_call: TRBV24-1; j_call: TRBJ1-2; cdr3_aa: CATSDSGGAYGYTF; cdr3_nt: TGTGCCACCAGTGATTCAGGGGGCGCTTACGGCTACACCTTC
clone_size: once; d_call: NA; v_call: TRBV6-5; j_call: TRBJ1-1; cdr3_aa: CASSPGGQPSVAFF; cdr3_nt: TGTGCCAGCAGTCCGGGCGGGCAGCCATCGGTAGCTTTCTTT
clone_size: NA; d_call: NA; v_call: TRBV7-2; j_call: TRBJ2-7; cdr3_aa: CASSLPGSYEQYF; cdr3_nt: TGTGCCAGCAGCTTACCGGGGTCCTACGAGCAGTACTTC
clone_size: NA; d_call: NA; v_call: TRBV19; j_call: TRBJ2-5; cdr3_aa: CASSPTIRGETQYF; cdr3_nt: TGTGCCAGTAGTCCGACCATCCGAGGAGAGACCCAGTACTTC
clone_size: NA; d_call: TRBD2; v_call: TRBV6-5; j_call: TRBJ2-7; cdr3_aa: CASSQAGASLYEQYF; cdr3_nt: TGTGCCAGCAGCCAGGCGGGAGCCTCCCTATACGAGCAGTACTTC
clone_size: NA; d_call: NA; v_call: TRBV15; j_call: TRBJ1-4; cdr3_aa: CATSREVGREKLFF; cdr3_nt: TGTGCCACCAGCAGAGAGGTGGGGAGGGAAAAACTGTTTTTT
clone_size: NA; d_call: TRBD2; v_call: TRBV7-3; j_call: TRBJ2-7; cdr3_aa: CASSLWGLAGARSSYEQYF; cdr3_nt: TGTGCCAGCAGCTTATGGGGACTAGCGGGGGCCCGAAGCTCCTACGAGCAGTACTTC
clone_size: NA; d_call: NA; v_call: TRBV5-1; j_call: TRBJ1-1; cdr3_aa: CASSSGSGGPNTEAFF; cdr3_nt: TGCGCCAGCAGCTCGGGGAGCGGGGGGCCGAACACTGAAGCTTTCTTT
clone_size: NA; d_call: TRBD1; v_call: TRBV28; j_call: TRBJ2-7; cdr3_aa: CASSPSGQGLYEQYF; cdr3_nt: TGTGCCAGCAGTCCCTCAGGACAGGGTCTTTACGAGCAGTACTTC
clone_size: once; d_call: NA; v_call: TRBV6-1; j_call: TRBJ1-4; cdr3_aa: CASSELSPGTEKLFF; cdr3_nt: TGTGCCAGCAGTGAACTTAGTCCGGGTACCGAAAAACTGTTTTTT
clone_size: NA; d_call: NA; v_call: TRBV19; j_call: TRBJ2-3; cdr3_aa: CASRNQGYTDTQYF; cdr3_nt: TGTGCCAGTAGAAATCAGGGGTACACAGATACGCAGTATTTT
clone_size: NA; d_call: NA; v_call: TRBV7-3; j_call: TRBJ1-1; cdr3_aa: CASSYDSQKEAFF; cdr3_nt: TGTGCCAGCAGCTATGACAGTCAGAAGGAAGCTTTCTTT
clone_size: NA; d_call: NA; v_call: TRBV5-8; j_call: TRBJ1-1; cdr3_aa: CASSLGPTRAFF; cdr3_nt: TGTGCCAGCAGCTTGGGACCGACCAGGGCTTTCTTT
clone_size: NA; d_call: TRBD1; v_call: TRBV27; j_call: TRBJ1-2; cdr3_aa: CASSLYGQGNYGYTF; cdr3_nt: TGTGCCAGCAGTTTATATGGACAGGGAAACTATGGCTACACCTTC
clone_size: NA; d_call: NA; v_call: TRBV6-1; j_call: TRBJ1-2; cdr3_aa: CASSESLAGVGYTF; cdr3_nt: TGTGCCAGCAGTGAATCGTTAGCAGGGGTTGGCTACACCTTC
clone_size: NA; d_call: NA; v_call: TRBV21-1; j_call: TRBJ2-2; cdr3_aa: CASSKPLLSSLADNTGELFF; cdr3_nt: TGTGCCAGCAGCAAACCTCTACTATCCTCGCTAGCAGACAACACCGGGGAGCTGTTTTTT
clone_size: NA; d_call: TRBD1; v_call: TRBV5-1; j_call: TRBJ2-7; cdr3_aa: CASSKQGESYEQYF; cdr3_nt: TGCGCCAGCAGCAAACAGGGGGAATCCTACGAGCAGTACTTC